These 14 T cell receptor beta chains came from one sample sequenced in a study of Ad26.COV2.S vaccination and SARS-CoV-2 variants. Using immunoSEQ multiplex PCR, the repertoire was profiled, and TCRdb retains in-frame clones only, with some absent. This repertoire shows 200,000 to 250,000 clones, 88% found once; its top ten account for around 11%. Documented treatment: some 20 received Ad26.COV2.S at low or high dose, single or two shots; several received placebo; per-sample allocation not given. The samples date from day 63 after the first vaccine or placebo injection. The sample here was peripheral blood, taken in a trial of Ad26.COV2.S vaccine versus placebo. The receptors were sampled from a person between 18 and 65 years old who received the Ad26.COV2.S COVID-19 vaccine or a placebo.

V usage is TRBV7-2 and J usage is TRBJ2-2; maybe TRBD1 (6 bases). CDR3 length equals 15 residues. Deletions cut 4 bases from V and 7 bases from J, with 16 bases between. CDR1 and CDR2 from the germline V gene are SGHTA and FQGNSA. The DNA for the CDR3 is TGTGCCAGCAGCTCGACCCTTGGACAGAACGGGGAGCTGTTTTTT. It encodes CASSSTLGQNGELFF. Supplemented by reference TRBV7-2 and TRBJ2-2, the full variable domain reads GAGVSQSPSNKVTEKGKDVELRCDPISGHTALYWYRQSLGQGLEFLIYFQGNSAPDKSGLPSDRFSAERTGGSVSTLTIQRTQQEDSAVYLCASSSTLGQNGELFFGEGSRLTVL.

The rearrangement joins TRBV4-1 to TRBJ2-3; the D gene is possibly TRBD1 (6 bases). The germline CDR1 and CDR2 sequences are MGHRA and YSYEKL. The CDR3 runs to 13 residues. Trimming shortened V by 3 bases and J by 4 bases, and 8 bases separated the two germline ends. CDR3 sequence: CASSQAGADTQYF. CDR3 DNA: TGCGCCAGCAGCCAGGCAGGGGCAGATACGCAGTATTTT.

The count of this clone is one. The chain couples TRBV25-1 to TRBJ1-5; the D gene is possibly TRBD1 (6 bases). The CDR3 runs to 16 residues. The ends were cut back, 8 bases at V and 7 bases at J, with 24 bases in the middle. CDR1 MGHDK and CDR2 SYGVNS come from the germline V gene. The CDR3, as DNA: TGTGCCAGCCTTTCAGGGGTTCACATTAGGGGCCAGCCCCAGCATTTT. The encoded protein is CASLSGVHIRGQPQHF.

This clone was counted once. The chain recombines TRBV2 with TRBJ2-1; 8 positions agree with TRBD2. Unmatched junction bases numbered 12, after V lost 3 bases and J lost 8 bases. The CDR3 runs to 16 residues. In germline, CDR1 is SNHLY, CDR2 FYNNEI. The CDR3, as DNA: TGTGCCAGCAGTGAGGCCCTCGGACTAGCCGAGGATGAGCAGTTCTTC. It specifies CASSEALGLAEDEQFF.

The chain joins TRBV5-1 to TRBJ1-1; D is unresolved. This CDR3 is built from 13 residues. The germline V gene has CDR1 SGHRS and CDR2 YFSETQ. V was trimmed by 0 bases and J by 3 bases, leaving 6 bases between them. The CDR3 DNA is TGCGCCAGCAGCTTGGACACCTACACTGAAGCTTTCTTT. Translating it yields CASSLDTYTEAFF.

The rearrangement links TRBV7-2 to TRBJ1-3; no firm D call. CDR1 is SGHTA and CDR2 is FQGNSA in the germline V gene. V dropped 2 bases and J dropped 6 bases, with 11 bases sitting between them. CDR3 length: 14 residues. CDR3 loop: CASSLYGSVNTIYF. Here the CDR3 DNA reads TGTGCCAGCAGCTTATATGGTTCCGTAAACACCATATATTTT. Combining the CDR3 with reference TRBV7-2 and TRBJ1-3 gives the whole variable domain GAGVSQSPSNKVTEKGKDVELRCDPISGHTALYWYRQSLGQGLEFLIYFQGNSAPDKSGLPSDRFSAERTGGSVSTLTIQRTQQEDSAVYLCASSLYGSVNTIYFGEGSWLTVV.

This clone appeared once. This sequence joins TRBV5-1 and TRBJ2-7, with TRBD1 matching over 12 bases. The CDR3 consists of 15 residues. Germline V gene sequence: CDR1 SGHRS, CDR2 YFSETQ. V lost 3 bases, J lost 5 bases, and 6 bases stayed unmatched. This CDR3 reads CASSSRDRGPHEQYF. In nucleotides, the CDR3 is TGCGCCAGCAGCTCCCGGGACAGGGGGCCCCACGAGCAGTACTTC.

Here the CDR3 DNA reads TGTGCCAGCAGCGCGGAGGTGGGGTTCGGCACAGATACGCAGTATTTT. It encodes CASSAEVGFGTDTQYF. This rearrangement joins TRBV7-3 to TRBJ2-3, with D perhaps TRBD2 (5 bases). The CDR3 has 16 residues. Per germline, CDR1 SGHTA and CDR2 FQGTGA. The V gene lost 5 bases and the J gene lost 1 base, with 16 bases spanning the gap.

The chain uses TRBV15 and TRBJ1-6; 8 bases are shared with TRBD1. The length of the CDR3 is 17 residues. J lost 7 bases, V lost 2 bases, and 10 bases had no gene match. Germline CDR1 is LNHNV and CDR2 is YYDKDF (reference sequence). CDR3 bases: TGTGCCACCAGCAGAAACCCGCAGGGGGCCCTGAATTCACCCCTCCACTTT. Translating it yields CATSRNPQGALNSPLHF.

The chain uses TRBV27 and TRBJ2-7; TRBD2 aligns across 11 bases. The CDR3 sequence is 17 residues long. Germline V gives CDR1 MNHEY, CDR2 SMNVEV (reference sequence). V was pared by 2 bases and J by 2 bases, with 8 bases of the junction left unmatched. CDR3 sequence: CASSLPGTSGRPYEQYF. DNA for the CDR3: TGTGCCAGCAGTTTACCGGGGACTAGCGGACGTCCCTACGAGCAGTACTTC.

The rearrangement uses TRBV7-8 and TRBJ2-1, with TRBD1 identical over 11 bases. The germline V gene encodes CDR1 SGHVS and CDR2 FQNEAQ. The CDR3 contains 15 residues. The J segment lost 7 bases and the V segment lost 4 bases, leaving 6 bases of the junction unmatched. This CDR3 is CASSSGGTGGNEQFF. The CDR3 DNA follows: TGTGCCAGCAGCTCAGGAGGGACAGGGGGGAATGAGCAGTTCTTC.

This sequence joins TRBV6-5 and TRBJ2-7; 10 bases are a match to TRBD2. After removal of 2 bases from V and 3 bases from J, the junction contained 7 bases not matched to a gene. CDR3 length: 16 residues. Germline CDR1 MNHEY, CDR2 SVGAGI. CDR3 sequence: CASSYTTSGKIYEQYF. The CDR3 region has the DNA TGTGCCAGCAGTTACACTACTAGCGGGAAGATCTACGAGCAGTACTTC.

This chain joins TRBV11-2 and TRBJ2-7; D ambiguous. CDR1 is SGHAT, CDR2 FQNNGV, per germline. CDR3 length: 15 amino acids. Trimming removed 0 bases from V and 3 bases from J, with 12 bases in between. The CDR3 protein is CASSLEVGYGYEQYF. The CDR3 DNA reads TGTGCCAGCAGCTTAGAGGTAGGCTACGGCTACGAGCAGTACTTC.

The chain combines TRBV9 with TRBJ1-1; no clear D gene. V was pared by 3 bases and J by 4 bases, with 7 bases between. This CDR3 is built from 12 residues. Germline-derived CDR1 and CDR2 are SGDLS and YYNGEE. CDR3 protein: CASSAISTEAFF. The CDR3 DNA reads TGTGCCAGCAGCGCGATTAGCACTGAAGCTTTCTTT.